Listed below are T cell receptor beta chains from one sample, sequenced in a study of T-cell reconstitution after alpha-beta-depleted transplantation in children. One entry per CDR3 protein results from TCRdb running MiXCR on the PCR reads. The sample consists of roughly 300,000 distinct CDR3 sequences, about a tenth of them appearing once. The sequenced sample was PBMCs from the stem cell graft donor, obtained from the stem cell graft. Source of these receptors: a human donor who donated a stem cell graft to a child with SCID. Both conserved end residues are part of each CDR3. A D gene is named only where the DNA matches it firmly. Part of the rows lack a size; the others show once, few, many or a class for expanded clones.

d_gene: .
v_gene: TRBV11-1
abundance: many
j_gene: TRBJ2-7
CDR3nt: TGTGCCAGCAGCCGGGACGACTACGAGCAGTACTTC
CDR3aa: CASSRDDYEQYF

d_gene: .
v_gene: TRBV12-3/TRBV12-4
abundance: few
j_gene: TRBJ1-1
CDR3nt: TGTGCCAGCAGTCCCTCGTACAGGGCGAACACTGAAGCTTTCTTT
CDR3aa: CASSPSYRANTEAFF

d_gene: .
v_gene: TRBV5-1
abundance: .
j_gene: TRBJ2-7
CDR3nt: TGCGCCAGCAGCTTAACCGGGCCCCGAGGAGCCGAGCAGTACTTC
CDR3aa: CASSLTGPRGAEQYF

d_gene: .
v_gene: TRBV4-1
abundance: few
j_gene: TRBJ2-7
CDR3nt: TGCGCCAGCAGCCACAGGGCCCTAGCCTACGAGCAGTACTTC
CDR3aa: CASSHRALAYEQYF

d_gene: TRBD1
v_gene: TRBV12-3/TRBV12-4
abundance: .
j_gene: TRBJ1-2
CDR3nt: TGTGCCAGCAGTATGGGACAGAATCATGGCTACACCTTC
CDR3aa: CASSMGQNHGYTF

d_gene: .
v_gene: TRBV20-1
abundance: many
j_gene: TRBJ2-3
CDR3nt: TGCAGTGCTGCACAGCGTTGGGCAGATACGCAGTATTTT
CDR3aa: CSAAQRWADTQYF

d_gene: .
v_gene: TRBV5-1
abundance: .
j_gene: TRBJ2-1
CDR3nt: TGCGCCAGCAGCTTGCAGGTAGGGACCTACAATGAGCAGTTCTTC
CDR3aa: CASSLQVGTYNEQFF

d_gene: .
v_gene: TRBV12-3/TRBV12-4
abundance: many
j_gene: TRBJ2-5
CDR3nt: TGTGCCAGCAGTATCCCCGCGAGGGGGGATTGGACCCAGTACTTC
CDR3aa: CASSIPARGDWTQYF

d_gene: .
v_gene: TRBV7-8
abundance: few
j_gene: TRBJ2-3
CDR3nt: TGTGCCAGCAGCTTGAGCCCTAGCACAGATACGCAGTATTTT
CDR3aa: CASSLSPSTDTQYF

d_gene: .
v_gene: TRBV20-1
abundance: .
j_gene: TRBJ2-3
CDR3nt: TGCAGTGCTAGAGGGGCTAGGGTATCAGATACGCAGTATTTT
CDR3aa: CSARGARVSDTQYF

d_gene: TRBD2
v_gene: TRBV6-1
abundance: few
j_gene: TRBJ2-7
CDR3nt: TGTGCCAGCAGGATCCTAGCGGGGGGGTACTACGAGCAGTACTTC
CDR3aa: CASRILAGGYYEQYF

d_gene: TRBD1
v_gene: TRBV10-3
abundance: .
j_gene: TRBJ2-1
CDR3nt: TGTGCCATCAGAGAAGGGACAGGGGGATACAATGAGCAGTTCTTC
CDR3aa: CAIREGTGGYNEQFF

d_gene: TRBD1
v_gene: TRBV10-3
abundance: few
j_gene: TRBJ1-5
CDR3nt: TGTGCCATCAGTCGGGACAGAAATAGCAATCAGCCCCAGCATTTT
CDR3aa: CAISRDRNSNQPQHF

d_gene: .
v_gene: TRBV27
abundance: many
j_gene: TRBJ2-4
CDR3nt: TGTGCCAGCAGCGGAGGCGGAAGAAACATTCAGTACTTC
CDR3aa: CASSGGGRNIQYF

d_gene: .
v_gene: TRBV5-1
abundance: .
j_gene: TRBJ2-7
CDR3nt: TGCGCCAGCAGCTTGGATTTTGGGGGGCTTAACGAGCAGTACTTC
CDR3aa: CASSLDFGGLNEQYF

d_gene: .
v_gene: TRBV18
abundance: .
j_gene: TRBJ1-3
CDR3nt: TGTGCCAGCTCAGTGACCGGTGGCTTCGCTGGAAACACCATATATTTT
CDR3aa: CASSVTGGFAGNTIYF

d_gene: TRBD1
v_gene: TRBV12-3/TRBV12-4
abundance: .
j_gene: TRBJ1-5
CDR3nt: TGTGCCAGCAGTTTAGGGAGACAGGGGGCGAATCAGCCCCAGCATTTT
CDR3aa: CASSLGRQGANQPQHF

d_gene: TRBD2
v_gene: TRBV28
abundance: .
j_gene: TRBJ2-1
CDR3nt: TGTGCCAGCAGCCCAGGGACTACCAGGGACAATGAGCAGTTCTTC
CDR3aa: CASSPGTTRDNEQFF

d_gene: .
v_gene: TRBV20-1
abundance: .
j_gene: TRBJ1-1
CDR3nt: TGCAGTGCTAGCCGGACGCAGGCGCCCACTGAAGCTTTCTTT
CDR3aa: CSASRTQAPTEAFF

d_gene: .
v_gene: TRBV12-5
abundance: .
j_gene: TRBJ2-1
CDR3nt: TGTGCTAGTGCGGGGTCCTGGCATGAGCAGTTCTTC
CDR3aa: CASAGSWHEQFF

d_gene: .
v_gene: TRBV10-3
abundance: many
j_gene: TRBJ1-1
CDR3nt: TGTGCCATCAGTGAGTCTACTGAAGCTTTCTTT
CDR3aa: CAISESTEAFF

d_gene: TRBD2
v_gene: TRBV14
abundance: few
j_gene: TRBJ2-5
CDR3nt: TGTGCCAGCAGCCAAGTGATGATGTTGGGACTAGGCCCTTCGGAGACCCAGTACTTC
CDR3aa: CASSQVMMLGLGPSETQYF

d_gene: .
v_gene: TRBV12-3/TRBV12-4
abundance: .
j_gene: TRBJ1-1
CDR3nt: TGTGCCAGCAGTTCCTTGACCCCTGAAGCTTTCTTT
CDR3aa: CASSSLTPEAFF

d_gene: .
v_gene: TRBV15
abundance: few
j_gene: TRBJ1-5
CDR3nt: TGTGCCACCAGCAGAACAGGGTTTATCAATCAGCCCCAGCATTTT
CDR3aa: CATSRTGFINQPQHF

d_gene: .
v_gene: TRBV18
abundance: .
j_gene: TRBJ2-7
CDR3nt: TGTGCCAGCCGTCTTGACAGCGAATCCTACGAGCAGTACTTC
CDR3aa: CASRLDSESYEQYF

d_gene: .
v_gene: TRBV5-1
abundance: .
j_gene: TRBJ1-1
CDR3nt: TGCGCCAGCAGCTCGTTGGGGGGCCCGGTCGTGAACACTGAAGCTTTCTTT
CDR3aa: CASSSLGGPVVNTEAFF

d_gene: TRBD1
v_gene: TRBV6-2/TRBV6-3
abundance: .
j_gene: TRBJ2-3
CDR3nt: TGTGCCAGCAGTCGCCCAGGGGGAGCGACAGATACGCAGTATTTT
CDR3aa: CASSRPGGATDTQYF

d_gene: .
v_gene: TRBV20-1
abundance: many
j_gene: TRBJ1-1
CDR3nt: TGCAGTGCTGCCCAGGGGATCACTGAAGCTTTCTTT
CDR3aa: CSAAQGITEAFF

d_gene: .
v_gene: TRBV27
abundance: .
j_gene: TRBJ1-6
CDR3nt: TGTGCCAGCAGTTTATTCTGGGGAATTAATTCACCCCTCCACTTT
CDR3aa: CASSLFWGINSPLHF

d_gene: .
v_gene: TRBV6-1
abundance: many
j_gene: TRBJ1-4
CDR3nt: TGTGCCAGCAGTGAAATGGGACGAACTAATGAAAAACTGTTTTTT
CDR3aa: CASSEMGRTNEKLFF

d_gene: .
v_gene: TRBV5-1
abundance: many
j_gene: TRBJ2-5
CDR3nt: TGCGCCAGCAGCTTGGAAGGAGAGACCCAGTACTTC
CDR3aa: CASSLEGETQYF

d_gene: .
v_gene: TRBV2
abundance: .
j_gene: TRBJ2-2
CDR3nt: TGTGCCAGCTTGGGGGAGAGGGCCGGGGAGCTGTTTTTT
CDR3aa: CASLGERAGELFF

d_gene: .
v_gene: TRBV12-3/TRBV12-4
abundance: few
j_gene: TRBJ1-1
CDR3nt: TGTGCCAGCAGTTTTCACAGAGTGAACACTGAAGCTTTCTTT
CDR3aa: CASSFHRVNTEAFF

d_gene: .
v_gene: TRBV6-6
abundance: .
j_gene: TRBJ1-2
CDR3nt: TGTGCCAGCAGTTACTCGAAAGTCATGGAGAACTTC
CDR3aa: CASSYSKVMENF

d_gene: .
v_gene: TRBV14
abundance: few
j_gene: TRBJ2-7
CDR3nt: TGTGCCAGCAGCCCCTCCAGGGTCTACGAGCAGTACTTC
CDR3aa: CASSPSRVYEQYF

d_gene: .
v_gene: TRBV20-1
abundance: many
j_gene: TRBJ2-7
CDR3nt: TGCAGTGCTAGGGGAGGGGGTGATTACTACGAGCAGTACTTC
CDR3aa: CSARGGGDYYEQYF